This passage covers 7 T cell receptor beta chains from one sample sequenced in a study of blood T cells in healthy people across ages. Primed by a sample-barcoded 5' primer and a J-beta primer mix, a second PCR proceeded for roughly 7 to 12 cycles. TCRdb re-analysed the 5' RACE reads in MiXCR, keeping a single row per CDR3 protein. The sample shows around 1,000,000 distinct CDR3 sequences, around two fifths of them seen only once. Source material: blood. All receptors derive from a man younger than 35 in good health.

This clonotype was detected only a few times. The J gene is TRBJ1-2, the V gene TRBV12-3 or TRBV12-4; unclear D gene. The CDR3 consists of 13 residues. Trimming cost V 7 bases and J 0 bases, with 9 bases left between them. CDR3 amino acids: CASTGPANYGYTF. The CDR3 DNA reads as TGTGCCAGCACCGGACCCGCTAACTATGGCTACACCTTC.

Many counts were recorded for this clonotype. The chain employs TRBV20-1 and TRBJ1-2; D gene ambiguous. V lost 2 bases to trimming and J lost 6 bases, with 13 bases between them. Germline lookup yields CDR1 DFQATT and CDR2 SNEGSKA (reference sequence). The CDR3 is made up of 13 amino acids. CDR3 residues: CSARPMYPNGYTF. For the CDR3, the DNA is TGCAGTGCTAGACCCATGTACCCCAATGGCTACACCTTC.

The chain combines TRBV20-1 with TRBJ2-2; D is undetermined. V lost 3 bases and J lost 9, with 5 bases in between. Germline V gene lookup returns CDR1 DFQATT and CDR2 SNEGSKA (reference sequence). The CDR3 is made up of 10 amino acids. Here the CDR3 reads CSASGRELFF. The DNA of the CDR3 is TGCAGTGCTAGTGGGAGGGAGCTGTTTTTT.

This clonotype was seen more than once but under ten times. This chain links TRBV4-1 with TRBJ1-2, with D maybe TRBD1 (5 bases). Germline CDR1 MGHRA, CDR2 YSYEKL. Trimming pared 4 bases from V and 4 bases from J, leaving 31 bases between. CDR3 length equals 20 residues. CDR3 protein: CASSRNPLRGAPLHIYGYTF. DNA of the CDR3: TGCGCCAGCAGCCGGAACCCCCTCCGCGGGGCCCCGCTTCATATCTATGGCTACACCTTC.

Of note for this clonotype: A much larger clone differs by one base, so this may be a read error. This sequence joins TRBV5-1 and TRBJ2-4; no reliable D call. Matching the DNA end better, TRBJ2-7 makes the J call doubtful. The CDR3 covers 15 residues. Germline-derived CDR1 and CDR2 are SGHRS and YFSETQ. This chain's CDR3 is CANSFSAGRTYEQYF. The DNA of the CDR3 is TGCGCCAACAGCTTTTCGGCAGGTAGGACCTACGAGCAGTACTTC.

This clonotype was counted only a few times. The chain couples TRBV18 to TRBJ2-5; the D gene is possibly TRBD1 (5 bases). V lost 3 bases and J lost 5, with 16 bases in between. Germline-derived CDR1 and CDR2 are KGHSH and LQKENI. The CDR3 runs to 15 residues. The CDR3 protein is CASSPNLDRSETQYF. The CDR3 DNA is TGTGCCAGCTCACCTAACCTAGACAGATCCGAGACCCAGTACTTC.

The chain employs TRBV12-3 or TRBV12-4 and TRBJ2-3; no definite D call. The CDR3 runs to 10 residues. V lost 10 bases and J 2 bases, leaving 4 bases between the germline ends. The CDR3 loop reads CATHTDTQYF. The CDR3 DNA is TGTGCCACCCACACAGATACGCAGTATTTT.